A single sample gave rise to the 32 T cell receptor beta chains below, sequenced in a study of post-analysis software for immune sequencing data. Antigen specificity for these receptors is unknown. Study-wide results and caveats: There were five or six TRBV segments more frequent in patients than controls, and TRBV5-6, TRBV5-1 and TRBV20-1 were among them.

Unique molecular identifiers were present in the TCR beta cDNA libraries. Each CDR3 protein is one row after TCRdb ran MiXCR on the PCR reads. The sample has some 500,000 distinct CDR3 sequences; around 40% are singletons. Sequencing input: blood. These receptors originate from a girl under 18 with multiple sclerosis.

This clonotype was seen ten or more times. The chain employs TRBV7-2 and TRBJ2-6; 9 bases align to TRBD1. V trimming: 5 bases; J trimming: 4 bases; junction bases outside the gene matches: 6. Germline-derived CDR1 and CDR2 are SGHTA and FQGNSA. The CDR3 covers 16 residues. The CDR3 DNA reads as TGTGCCAGCAGCCTACAGGGGGCGAGGGGGGCCAACGTCCTGACTTTC. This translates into CASSLQGARGANVLTF. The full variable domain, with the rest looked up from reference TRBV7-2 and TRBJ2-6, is GAGVSQSPSNKVTEKGKDVELRCDPISGHTALYWYRQSLGQGLEFLIYFQGNSAPDKSGLPSDRFSAERTGGSVSTLTIQRTQQEDSAVYLCASSLQGARGANVLTFGAGSRLTVL.

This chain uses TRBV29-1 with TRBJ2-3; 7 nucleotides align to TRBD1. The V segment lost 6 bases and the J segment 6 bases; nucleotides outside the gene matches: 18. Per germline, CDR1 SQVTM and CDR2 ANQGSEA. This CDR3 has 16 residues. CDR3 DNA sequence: TGCAGCGTCAACCCAGCTGGCAGGGGGTTGAAGGATACGCAGTATTTT. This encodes CSVNPAGRGLKDTQYF.

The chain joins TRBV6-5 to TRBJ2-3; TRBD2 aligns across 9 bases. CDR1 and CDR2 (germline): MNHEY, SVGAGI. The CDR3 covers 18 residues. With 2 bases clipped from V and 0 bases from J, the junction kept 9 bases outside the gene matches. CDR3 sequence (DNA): TGTGCCAGCAGTTACGAGCGGGAGGCCACTACTAGCACAGATACGCAGTATTTT. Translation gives CASSYEREATTSTDTQYF.

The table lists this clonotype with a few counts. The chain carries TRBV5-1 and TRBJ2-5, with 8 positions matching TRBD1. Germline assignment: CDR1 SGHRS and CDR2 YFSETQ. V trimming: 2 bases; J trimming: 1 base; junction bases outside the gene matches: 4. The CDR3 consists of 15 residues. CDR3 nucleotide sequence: TGCGCCAGCAGCTTAGACAGGGGCACCCAAGAGACCCAGTACTTC. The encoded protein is CASSLDRGTQETQYF.

The CDR3 region is CASSEFTSGTYEQYF. Written as DNA, the CDR3 is TGTGCCAGCAGTGAATTCACTAGCGGGACGTACGAGCAGTACTTC. The chain recombines TRBV25-1 with TRBJ2-7, with TRBD2 matching over 10 bases. The CDR3 runs 15 residues. Germline CDR1 MGHDK, CDR2 SYGVNS. The V and J ends lost 1 base and 4 bases, in that order; junction bases with no gene match: 4.

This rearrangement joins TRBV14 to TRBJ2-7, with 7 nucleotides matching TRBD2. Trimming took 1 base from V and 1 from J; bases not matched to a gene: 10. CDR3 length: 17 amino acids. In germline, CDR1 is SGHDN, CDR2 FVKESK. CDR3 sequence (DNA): TGTGCCAGCAGCCAAGGTTCCCCGGGACTATTATCCTACGAGCAGTACTTC. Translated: CASSQGSPGLLSYEQYF.

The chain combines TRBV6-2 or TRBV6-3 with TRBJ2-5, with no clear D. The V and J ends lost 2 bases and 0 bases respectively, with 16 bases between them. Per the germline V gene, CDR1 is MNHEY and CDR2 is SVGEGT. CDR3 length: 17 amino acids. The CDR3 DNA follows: TGTGCCAGCAGTTACACCTCCTCATTCGAGTACCAAGAGACCCAGTACTTC. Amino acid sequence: CASSYTSSFEYQETQYF.

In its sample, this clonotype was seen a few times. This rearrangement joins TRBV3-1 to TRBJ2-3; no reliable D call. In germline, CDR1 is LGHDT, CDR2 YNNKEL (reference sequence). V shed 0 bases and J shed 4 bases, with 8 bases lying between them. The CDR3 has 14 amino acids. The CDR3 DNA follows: TGTGCCAGCAGCCAAGAGATCACCCCAGATACGCAGTATTTT. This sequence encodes CASSQEITPDTQYF.

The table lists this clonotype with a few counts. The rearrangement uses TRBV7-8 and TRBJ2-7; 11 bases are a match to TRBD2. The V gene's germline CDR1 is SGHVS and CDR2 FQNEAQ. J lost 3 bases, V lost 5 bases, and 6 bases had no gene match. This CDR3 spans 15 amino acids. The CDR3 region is CASSLPGTSGYEQYF. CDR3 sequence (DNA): TGTGCCAGCAGCCTACCCGGGACTAGCGGCTACGAGCAGTACTTC.

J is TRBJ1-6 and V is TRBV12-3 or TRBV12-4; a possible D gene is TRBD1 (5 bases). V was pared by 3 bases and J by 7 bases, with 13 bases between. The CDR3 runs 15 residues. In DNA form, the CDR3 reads TGTGCCAGCAGTTTTTTGGGGACGGCAAATTCACCCCTCCACTTT. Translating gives CASSFLGTANSPLHF.

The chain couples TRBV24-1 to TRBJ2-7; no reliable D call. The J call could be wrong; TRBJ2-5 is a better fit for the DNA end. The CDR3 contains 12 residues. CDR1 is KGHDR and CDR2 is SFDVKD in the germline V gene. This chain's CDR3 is CATSGDSGTQYF. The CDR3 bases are TGTGCCACCAGTGGTGACTCAGGGACCCAGTACTTC.

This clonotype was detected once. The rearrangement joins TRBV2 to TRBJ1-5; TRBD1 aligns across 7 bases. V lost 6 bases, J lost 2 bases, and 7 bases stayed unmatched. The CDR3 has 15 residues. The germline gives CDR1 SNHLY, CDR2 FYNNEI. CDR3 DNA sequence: TGTGCCAGCAGACTCGACAGGGACGGCAATCAGCCCCAGCATTTT. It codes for CASRLDRDGNQPQHF.

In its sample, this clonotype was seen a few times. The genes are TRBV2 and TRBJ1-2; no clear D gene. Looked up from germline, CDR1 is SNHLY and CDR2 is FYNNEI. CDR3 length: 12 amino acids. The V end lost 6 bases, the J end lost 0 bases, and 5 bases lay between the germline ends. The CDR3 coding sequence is TGTGCCAGCAGAACCTCTAACTATGGCTACACCTTC. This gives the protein CASRTSNYGYTF.

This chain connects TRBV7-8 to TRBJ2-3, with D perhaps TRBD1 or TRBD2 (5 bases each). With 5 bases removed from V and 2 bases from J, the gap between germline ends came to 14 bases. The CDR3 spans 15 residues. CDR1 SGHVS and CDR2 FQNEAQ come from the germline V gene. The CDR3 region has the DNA TGTGCCAGCAGCCACCGGGACGCATCCACAGATACGCAGTATTTT. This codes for CASSHRDASTDTQYF.

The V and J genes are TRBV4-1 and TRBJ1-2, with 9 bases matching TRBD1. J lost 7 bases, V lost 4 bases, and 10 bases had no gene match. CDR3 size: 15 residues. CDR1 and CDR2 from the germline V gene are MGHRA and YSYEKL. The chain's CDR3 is CASSPRDREEAGYTF. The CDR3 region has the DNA TGCGCCAGCAGCCCGCGGGACAGGGAAGAGGCTGGCTACACCTTC.

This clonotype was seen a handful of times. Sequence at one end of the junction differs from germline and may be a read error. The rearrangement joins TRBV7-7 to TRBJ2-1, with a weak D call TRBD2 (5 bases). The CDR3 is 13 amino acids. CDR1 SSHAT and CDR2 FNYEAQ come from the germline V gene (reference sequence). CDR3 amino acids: CASSLSGSGEQFF. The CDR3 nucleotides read TGTGCTAGCAGCTTAAGTGGGAGTGGTGAGCAGTTCTTC.

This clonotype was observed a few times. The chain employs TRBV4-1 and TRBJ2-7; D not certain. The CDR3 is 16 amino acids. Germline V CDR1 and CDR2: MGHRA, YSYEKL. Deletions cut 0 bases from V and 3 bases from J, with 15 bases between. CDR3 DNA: TGCGCCAGCAGCCAAGATCGCCAGGTGCTATACTACGAGCAGTACTTC. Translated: CASSQDRQVLYYEQYF.

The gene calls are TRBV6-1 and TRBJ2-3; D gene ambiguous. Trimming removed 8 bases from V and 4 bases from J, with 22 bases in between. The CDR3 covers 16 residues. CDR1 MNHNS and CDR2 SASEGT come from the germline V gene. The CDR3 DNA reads TGTGCCAGCTCCGAGGTACCGACGCCGGTCCCAGATACGCAGTATTTT. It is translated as CASSEVPTPVPDTQYF.

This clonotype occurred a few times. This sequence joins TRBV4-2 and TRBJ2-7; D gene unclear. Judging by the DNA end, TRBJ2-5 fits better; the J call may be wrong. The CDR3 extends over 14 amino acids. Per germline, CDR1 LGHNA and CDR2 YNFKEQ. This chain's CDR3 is CASSQGTPGETQYF. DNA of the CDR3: TGTGCCAGCAGCCAGGGAACTCCCGGGGAGACCCAGTACTTC.

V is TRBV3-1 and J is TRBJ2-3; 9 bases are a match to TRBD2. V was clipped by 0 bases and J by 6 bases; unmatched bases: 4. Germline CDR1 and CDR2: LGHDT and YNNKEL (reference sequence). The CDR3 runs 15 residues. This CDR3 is CASSQDLAGDDTQYF. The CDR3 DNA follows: TGTGCCAGCAGCCAAGATTTAGCGGGAGACGATACGCAGTATTTT.

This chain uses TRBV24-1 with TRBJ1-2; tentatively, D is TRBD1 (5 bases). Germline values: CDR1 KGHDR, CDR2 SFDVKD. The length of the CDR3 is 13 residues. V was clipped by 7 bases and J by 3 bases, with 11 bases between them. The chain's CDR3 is CATSPGRDYGYTF. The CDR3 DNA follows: TGTGCCACCAGCCCGGGACGGGACTATGGCTACACCTTC.

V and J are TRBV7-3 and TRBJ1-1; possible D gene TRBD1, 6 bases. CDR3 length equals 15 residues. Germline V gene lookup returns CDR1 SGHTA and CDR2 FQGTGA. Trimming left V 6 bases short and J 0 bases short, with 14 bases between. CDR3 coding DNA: TGTGCCAGCAGGCAAAGGGGGGACCTGAACACTGAAGCTTTCTTT. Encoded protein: CASRQRGDLNTEAFF.

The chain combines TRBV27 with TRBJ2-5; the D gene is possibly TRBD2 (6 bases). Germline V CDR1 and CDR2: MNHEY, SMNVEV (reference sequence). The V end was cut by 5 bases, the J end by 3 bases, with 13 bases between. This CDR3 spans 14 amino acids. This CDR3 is CASSGLPDEETQYF. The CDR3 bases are TGTGCCAGCAGTGGACTACCAGATGAAGAGACCCAGTACTTC.

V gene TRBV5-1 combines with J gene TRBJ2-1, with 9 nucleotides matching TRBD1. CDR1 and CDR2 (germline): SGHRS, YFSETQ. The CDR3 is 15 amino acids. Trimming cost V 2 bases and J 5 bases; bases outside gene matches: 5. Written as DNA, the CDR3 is TGCGCCAGCAGCTTTACCGGGACAGGGCACAATGAGCAGTTCTTC. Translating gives CASSFTGTGHNEQFF. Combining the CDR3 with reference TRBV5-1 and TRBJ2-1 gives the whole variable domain KAGVTQTPRYLIKTRGQQVTLSCSPISGHRSVSWYQQTPGQGLQFLFEYFSETQRNKGNFPGRFSGRQFSNSRSEMNVSTLELGDSALYLCASSFTGTGHNEQFFGPGTRLTVL.

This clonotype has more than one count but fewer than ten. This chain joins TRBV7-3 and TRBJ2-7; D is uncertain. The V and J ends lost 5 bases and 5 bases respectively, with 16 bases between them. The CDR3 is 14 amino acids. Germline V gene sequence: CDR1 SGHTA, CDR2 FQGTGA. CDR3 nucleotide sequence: TGTGCCAGCAGCATGGACCATTCGTCCGACGAGCAGTACTTC. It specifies CASSMDHSSDEQYF.

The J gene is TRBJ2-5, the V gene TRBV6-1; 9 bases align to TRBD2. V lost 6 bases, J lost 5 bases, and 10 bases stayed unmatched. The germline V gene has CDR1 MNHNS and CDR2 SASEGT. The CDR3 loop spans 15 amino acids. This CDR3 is CASSLLSGSRETQYF. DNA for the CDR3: TGTGCCAGCAGCTTACTTAGCGGGAGCAGGGAGACCCAGTACTTC.

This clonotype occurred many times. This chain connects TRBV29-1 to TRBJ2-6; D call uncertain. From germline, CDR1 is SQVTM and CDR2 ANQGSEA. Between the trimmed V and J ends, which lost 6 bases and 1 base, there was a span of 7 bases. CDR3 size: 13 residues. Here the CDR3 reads CSVAPSGANVLTF. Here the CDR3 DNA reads TGCAGCGTGGCCCCTTCTGGGGCCAACGTCCTGACTTTC.

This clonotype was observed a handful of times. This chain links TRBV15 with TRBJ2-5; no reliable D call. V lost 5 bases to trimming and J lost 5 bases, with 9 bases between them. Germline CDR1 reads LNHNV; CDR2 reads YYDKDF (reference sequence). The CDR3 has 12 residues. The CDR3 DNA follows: TGTGCCACCAGCCCGCTCGGGGAGACCCAGTACTTC. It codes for CATSPLGETQYF.

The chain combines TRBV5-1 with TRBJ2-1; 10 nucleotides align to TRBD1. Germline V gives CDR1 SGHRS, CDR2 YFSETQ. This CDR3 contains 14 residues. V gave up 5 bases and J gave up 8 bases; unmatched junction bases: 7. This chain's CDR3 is CASRTGTGVDEQFF. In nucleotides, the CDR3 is TGCGCCAGCAGGACCGGGACAGGGGTCGATGAGCAGTTCTTC.

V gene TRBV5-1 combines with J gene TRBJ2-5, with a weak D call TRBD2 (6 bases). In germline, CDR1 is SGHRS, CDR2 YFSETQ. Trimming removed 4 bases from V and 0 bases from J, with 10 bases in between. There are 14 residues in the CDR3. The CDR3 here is CASSPRDYQETQYF. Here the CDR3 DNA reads TGCGCCAGCAGCCCCCGGGACTACCAAGAGACCCAGTACTTC. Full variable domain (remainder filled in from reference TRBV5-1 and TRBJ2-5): KAGVTQTPRYLIKTRGQQVTLSCSPISGHRSVSWYQQTPGQGLQFLFEYFSETQRNKGNFPGRFSGRQFSNSRSEMNVSTLELGDSALYLCASSPRDYQETQYFGPGTRLLVL.

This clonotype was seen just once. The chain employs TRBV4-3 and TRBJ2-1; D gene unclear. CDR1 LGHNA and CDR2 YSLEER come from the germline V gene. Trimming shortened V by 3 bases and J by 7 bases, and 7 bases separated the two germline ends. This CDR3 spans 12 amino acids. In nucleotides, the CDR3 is TGCGCCAGCAGCCATTGGCGGAATGAGCAGTTCTTC. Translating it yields CASSHWRNEQFF.

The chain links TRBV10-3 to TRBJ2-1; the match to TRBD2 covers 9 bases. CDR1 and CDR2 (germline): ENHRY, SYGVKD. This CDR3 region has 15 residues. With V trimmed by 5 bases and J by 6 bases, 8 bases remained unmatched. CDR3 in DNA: TGTGCCATCAGTAGTCTAGCGGGATTGGGCAATGAGCAGTTCTTC. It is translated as CAISSLAGLGNEQFF.